Given below is one T cell receptor (beta chain) in context. The antigen is unknown. Clones were read by immunoSEQ multiplex PCR, and TCRdb kept only the in-frame ones, dropping some. The table records 2,500 to 3,500 clones, about two thirds of them present only once. The data belong to a study of PD-1 blockade in classical Hodgkin lymphoma. General observations from the study: No one has yet defined what causes the repertoire differences, which may be disease activity or prior therapy.

Germline values: CDR1 SGDLS, CDR2 YYNGEE. This CDR3 is 13 amino acids long. Trimming removed 4 bases at V and 4 bases at J, with 9 bases between. Each and every patient relapsed after autologous stem cell transplantation, and patients got differing brentuximab vedotin exposure. Thawed PBMCs underwent magnetic negative selection to obtain purified CD8+ T cells. The sample consisted of CD8+ T cells from blood, taken at baseline. V usage is TRBV9 and J usage is TRBJ1-3; no clear D gene. The sequence derives from a human donor with classical Hodgkin lymphoma. In DNA form, the CDR3 reads TGTGCCAGCAGCCCCCCGCAGGGAAACACCATATATTTT. It codes for CASSPPQGNTIYF. The variable domain in full, with the rest retrieved from reference TRBV9 and TRBJ1-3, is DSGVTQTPKHLITATGQRVTLRCSPRSGDLSVYWYQQSLDQGLQFLIQYYNGEERAKGNILERFSAQQFPDLHSELNLSSLELGDSALYFCASSPPQGNTIYFGEGSWLTVV.